This passage covers 10 T cell receptor beta chains from one sample sequenced in a study of cytomegalovirus exposure and HLA in healthy donors. Vbeta (60) and Jbeta (13) primers were used in the PCR. The protocol was immunoSEQ multiplex PCR, while the TCRdb copy is restricted to in-frame clones and leaves out a portion. Here the sample spans about 130,000 clones, 55% to 75% being singletons. Source material: PBMCs. These receptor sequences come from a man aged 25-45 years in good health and CMV-seropositive.

This clone was counted between two and nine times. V usage is TRBV11-3 and J usage is TRBJ2-1; tentatively, D is TRBD2 (7 bases). The germline V and J ends were trimmed by 0 bases and 7 bases, with 13 bases remaining between them. CDR3 length: 15 amino acids. The V gene's germline CDR1 is SGHNT and CDR2 YENEEA. This CDR3 is CASSLEAGRGNEQFF. The CDR3 DNA follows: TGTGCCAGCAGCTTAGAAGCGGGGAGGGGGAATGAGCAGTTCTTC.

The gene calls are TRBV4-2 and TRBJ1-2; TRBD1 matches 7 bases. Germline trimming cut 1 base from V and 8 bases from J; bases unmatched to any gene: 7. The germline CDR1 and CDR2 sequences are LGHNA and YNFKEQ. The CDR3 runs to 14 residues. CDR3: CASSQVETGHGYTF. The CDR3 bases are TGTGCCAGCAGCCAAGTTGAGACAGGGCACGGCTACACCTTC.

The chain recombines TRBV5-1 with TRBJ2-2; 7 bases fit TRBD1. The CDR3 consists of 15 residues. V shed 5 bases and J 0 bases; nucleotides not matched to a gene: 4. Germline lookup yields CDR1 SGHRS and CDR2 YFSETQ. CDR3 coding DNA: TGCGCCAGCAGGGAGACAGGGACGAACACCGGGGAGCTGTTTTTT. This encodes CASRETGTNTGELFF.

The chain couples TRBV5-4 to TRBJ1-1; D possibly corresponds to TRBD1 (6 bases). The CDR3 spans 15 residues. Trimming cost V 6 bases and J 2 bases, with 17 bases left between them. The germline CDR1 and CDR2 sequences are SGHNT and YYREEE (reference sequence). CDR3 residues: CASTKGGGRNTEAFF. CDR3 sequence (DNA): TGTGCCAGCACCAAAGGGGGGGGTCGAAACACTGAAGCTTTCTTT.

This clone occurred a few times. This chain connects TRBV28 to TRBJ1-2; TRBD1 matches at 7 bases. Germline lookup yields CDR1 MDHEN and CDR2 SYDVKM. The CDR3 is 15 residues long. With V trimmed by 6 bases and J by 3 bases, 10 bases remained unmatched. CDR3 nucleotides: TGTGCCAGCAGCCCCCGAGGCAGGGGGGACTATGGCTACACCTTC. Translating it yields CASSPRGRGDYGYTF.

This chain uses TRBV7-8 with TRBJ2-7; a possible D gene is TRBD2 (5 bases). V was cut by 5 bases and J by 6 bases, with 17 bases left in between. The germline V gene encodes CDR1 SGHVS and CDR2 FQNEAQ. The CDR3 loop spans 14 amino acids. The CDR3: CASSPGWEQIEQYF. The CDR3 bases are TGTGCCAGCAGCCCTGGTTGGGAGCAAATCGAGCAGTACTTC.

The V gene is TRBV19, the J gene TRBJ2-7; D unclear. Trimming took 0 bases from V and 1 from J, leaving 7 bases between them. CDR3 length: 14 residues. Germline V gene sequence: CDR1 LNHDA, CDR2 SQIVND (reference sequence). The CDR3 region is CASSIDHSSYEQYF. For the CDR3, the DNA is TGTGCCAGTAGTATAGATCACTCATCCTACGAGCAGTACTTC.

The chain combines TRBV7-9 with TRBJ1-5; D not resolved. Germline-derived CDR1 and CDR2 are SEHNR and FQNEAQ (reference sequence). V gave up 3 bases and J gave up 5 bases, with 5 bases separating them. The CDR3 spans 12 residues. For the CDR3, the DNA is TGTGCCAGCAGCTTTTCTGATCAGCCCCAGCATTTT. Protein: CASSFSDQPQHF.

The V gene is TRBV7-2, the J gene TRBJ2-4, with TRBD2 matching 8 bases. Trimming took 2 bases from V and 0 from J; bases not matched to a gene: 3. Germline-derived CDR1 and CDR2 are SGHTA and FQGNSA. The CDR3 contains 16 residues. Here the CDR3 reads CASSLYGLAAKNIQYF. CDR3 nucleotides: TGTGCCAGCAGCTTATACGGACTAGCAGCCAAAAACATTCAGTACTTC.

This clone turned up a few times. The V call is TRBV2, the J call TRBJ1-4; possibly TRBD1 for D (5 bases). CDR3 size: 14 residues. The germline gives CDR1 SNHLY, CDR2 FYNNEI. Between the trimmed V and J ends, which lost 4 bases and 2 bases, there was a span of 8 bases. The CDR3 sequence is CASSGRVTNEKLFF. CDR3 DNA: TGTGCCAGCAGTGGCAGGGTGACTAATGAAAAACTGTTTTTT. The whole variable domain, filled in from reference TRBV2 and TRBJ1-4, reads EPEVTQTPSHQVTQMGQEVILRCVPISNHLYFYWYRQILGQKVEFLVSFYNNEISEKSEIFDDQFSVERPDGSNFTLKIRSTKLEDSAMYFCASSGRVTNEKLFFGSGTQLSVL.